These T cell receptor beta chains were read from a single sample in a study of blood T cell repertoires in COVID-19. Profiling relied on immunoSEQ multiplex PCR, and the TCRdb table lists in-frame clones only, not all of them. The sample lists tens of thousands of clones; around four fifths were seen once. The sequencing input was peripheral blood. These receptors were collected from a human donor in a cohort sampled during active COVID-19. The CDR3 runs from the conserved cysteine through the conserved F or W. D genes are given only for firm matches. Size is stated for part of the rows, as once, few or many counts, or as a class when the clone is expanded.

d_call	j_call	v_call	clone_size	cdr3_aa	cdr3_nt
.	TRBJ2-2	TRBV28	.	CATQGRVNTGELFF	TGTGCCACGCAGGGCAGGGTCAACACCGGGGAGCTGTTTTTT
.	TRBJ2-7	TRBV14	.	CASSQDSYSYEQYF	TGTGCCAGCAGCCAGGACAGTTACTCCTACGAGCAGTACTTC
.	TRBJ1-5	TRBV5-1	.	CASSLGQFGQPQHF	TGCGCCAGCAGCTTGGGACAGTTTGGTCAGCCCCAGCATTTT
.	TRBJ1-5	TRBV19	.	CASNLRGKGNQPQHF	TGTGCCAGTAATTTGCGGGGGAAGGGGAATCAGCCCCAGCATTTT
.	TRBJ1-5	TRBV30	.	CAWSRGASNQPQHF	TGTGCCTGGAGTCGGGGGGCGAGCAATCAGCCCCAGCATTTT
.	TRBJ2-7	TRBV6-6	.	CASSYLAGTYEQYF	TGTGCCAGCAGTTATCTGGCGGGGACGTACGAGCAGTACTTC
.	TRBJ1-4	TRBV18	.	CASSPGLDRTNEKLFF	TGTGCCAGCTCACCCGGCTTGGACAGAACTAATGAAAAACTGTTTTTT
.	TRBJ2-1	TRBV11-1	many	CASSFRVSYNEQFF	TGTGCCAGCAGCTTCCGCGTCTCCTACAATGAGCAGTTCTTC
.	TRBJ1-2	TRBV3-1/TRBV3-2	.	CASSQDLRGVNGYTF	TGTGCCAGCAGCCAAGATCTCAGGGGAGTTAATGGCTACACCTTC
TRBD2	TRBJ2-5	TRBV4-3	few	CASSQEGLAKQETQYF	TGCGCCAGCAGCCAAGAGGGACTAGCGAAACAAGAGACCCAGTACTTC
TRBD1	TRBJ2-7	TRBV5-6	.	CASSPLDRPSYEQYF	TGTGCCAGCAGCCCATTGGACAGGCCTTCCTACGAGCAGTACTTC
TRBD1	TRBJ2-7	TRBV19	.	CASSMGGQGYSSEQYF	TGTGCCAGTAGTATGGGAGGACAGGGGTACTCGTCCGAGCAGTACTTC
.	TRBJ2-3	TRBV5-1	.	CASSLEPGSTDTQYF	TGCGCCAGCAGCTTGGAGCCAGGCAGCACAGATACGCAGTATTTT
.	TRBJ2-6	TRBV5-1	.	CASSVDGSGANVLTF	TGCGCCAGCAGCGTGGACGGCTCTGGGGCCAACGTCCTGACTTTC
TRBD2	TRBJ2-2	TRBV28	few	CASSSPGGDYTGELFF	TGTGCCAGCTCCTCCCCCGGGGGGGATTACACCGGGGAGCTGTTTTTT
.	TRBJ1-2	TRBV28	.	CASRTPSGRQGYGYTF	TGTGCCAGCAGAACCCCCTCCGGGCGTCAGGGCTATGGCTACACCTTC
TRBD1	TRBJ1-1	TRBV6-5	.	CASSYFTGAPEAFF	TGTGCCAGCAGTTACTTTACAGGGGCCCCGGAGGCTTTCTTT
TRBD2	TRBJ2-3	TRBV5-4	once	CASSFHYTSGGFTDTQYF	TGTGCCAGCAGCTTCCATTATACTAGCGGGGGGTTCACAGATACGCAGTATTTT
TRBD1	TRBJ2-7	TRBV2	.	CASSPPPGQGAVGQYF	TGTGCCAGCAGTCCCCCCCCGGGACAGGGGGCAGTAGGGCAGTACTTC
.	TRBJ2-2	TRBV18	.	CASSPIRGGTGELFF	TGTGCCAGCTCACCAATCAGGGGCGGTACCGGGGAGCTGTTTTTT
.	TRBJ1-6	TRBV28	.	CASNQGGSYNSPLHF	TGTGCCAGCAACCAGGGCGGCTCCTATAATTCACCCCTCCACTTT
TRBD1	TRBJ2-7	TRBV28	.	CATGDSYSYEQYF	TGTGCCACCGGGGACAGCTATTCCTACGAGCAGTACTTC
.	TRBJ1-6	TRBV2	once	CASSVSGSRGSPLHF	TGTGCCAGCAGCGTATCCGGGAGTCGAGGATCACCCCTCCACTTT
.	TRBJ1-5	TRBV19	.	CASRNSLGGIIQPQHF	TGTGCCAGCCGGAACAGCTTGGGGGGGATTATTCAGCCCCAGCATTTT
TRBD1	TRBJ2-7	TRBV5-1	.	CASSPGQPKGSYEQYF	TGCGCCAGCAGCCCGGGACAGCCCAAGGGCTCCTACGAGCAGTACTTC
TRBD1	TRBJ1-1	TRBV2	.	CTSSPRTGGGTEAFF	TGTACCAGCAGTCCCCGGACAGGGGGCGGAACTGAAGCTTTCTTT
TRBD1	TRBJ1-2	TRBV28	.	CASTTGGRNYGYTF	TGTGCCAGCACTACAGGGGGACGAAACTATGGCTACACCTTC
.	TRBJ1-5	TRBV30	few	CAWNSKGGNQPQHF	TGTGCCTGGAATTCCAAGGGGGGGAACCAGCCCCAGCATTTT
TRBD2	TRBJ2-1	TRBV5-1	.	CASSLELAGYNEQFF	TGCGCCAGCAGCTTGGAGCTAGCGGGGTACAATGAGCAGTTCTTC
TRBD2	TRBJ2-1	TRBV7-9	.	CASSLAGQYNEQFF	TGTGCCAGCAGTTTAGCGGGCCAGTACAATGAGCAGTTCTTC
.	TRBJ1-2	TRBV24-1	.	CATSDLTGLNYGYTF	TGTGCCACCAGTGATTTGACAGGGTTGAACTATGGCTACACCTTC
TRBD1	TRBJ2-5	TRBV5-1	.	CASSAGTVETQYF	TGCGCCAGCAGCGCCGGGACAGTGGAGACCCAGTACTTC
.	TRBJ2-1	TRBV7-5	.	CVRSLRSGSYNEQFF	TGTGTCAGAAGCTTACGGTCCGGCTCCTACAATGAGCAGTTCTTC
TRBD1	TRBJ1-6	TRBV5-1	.	CASSLEETGNSPLHF	TGCGCCAGCAGCTTGGAAGAGACAGGGAATTCACCCCTCCACTTT
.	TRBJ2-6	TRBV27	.	CASRLGASSGANVLTF	TGTGCCAGCCGCCTAGGGGCAAGCTCTGGGGCCAACGTCCTGACTTTC
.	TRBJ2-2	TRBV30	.	CAWSQGLAYTGELFF	TGTGCCTGGTCCCAGGGCCTAGCGTACACCGGGGAGCTGTTTTTT
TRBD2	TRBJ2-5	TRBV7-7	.	CASSLAGGLQETQYF	TGTGCTAGCAGCTTAGCGGGGGGACTACAAGAGACCCAGTACTTC
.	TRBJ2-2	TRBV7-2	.	CASSPGGSGNTGELFF	TGTGCCAGCAGCCCAGGAGGTAGCGGGAACACCGGGGAGCTGTTTTTT
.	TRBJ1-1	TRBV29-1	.	CSVEEGLNTEAFF	TGCAGCGTTGAGGAGGGGCTGAACACTGAAGCTTTCTTT
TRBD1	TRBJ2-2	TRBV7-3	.	CASSKDRAGTGELFF	TGTGCCAGCAGCAAGGACAGGGCGGGCACCGGGGAGCTGTTTTTT
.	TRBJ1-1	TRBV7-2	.	CASSLFEGGTEAFF	TGTGCCAGCAGCTTATTCGAGGGCGGCACTGAAGCTTTCTTT